Listed below are T cell receptor beta chains from one sample, sequenced in a study of blood T cell repertoires in COVID-19. Some clones are missing from TCRdb's copy, which holds only in-frame ones; the method was immunoSEQ multiplex PCR. In the table there are around 220,000 clones, around nine tenths of which are singletons. The sequenced sample was peripheral blood. The receptors shown here come from a man in his late teens or twenties with active or convalescent COVID-19. Both conserved end residues are part of each CDR3. Fields, in order: CDR3 DNA, CDR3 protein, clone size, J gene, V gene, D gene. D genes are given only for firm matches. Size values are once, few and many counts, or a class for expanded clones, and some rows have none.

CDR3 DNA: TGTGCCAGCAGCTTGGAGGGAGGGAGGGCATACAATGAGCAGTTCTTC
CDR3 protein: CASSLEGGRAYNEQFF
clone size: NA
J gene: TRBJ2-1
V gene: TRBV5-4
D gene: TRBD2

CDR3 DNA: TGTGCCAGCAGCCACGGCGGGCTAGCGGGGACCGGGGAGCTGTTTTTT
CDR3 protein: CASSHGGLAGTGELFF
clone size: NA
J gene: TRBJ2-2
V gene: TRBV5-4
D gene: TRBD2

CDR3 DNA: TGCAGCGTTGCCCAGGGGCCGAATGAGCAGTTCTTC
CDR3 protein: CSVAQGPNEQFF
clone size: NA
J gene: TRBJ2-1
V gene: TRBV29-1
D gene: NA

CDR3 DNA: TGTGCCAGCGCCTCGGGGGGGTCCTATAATTCACCCCTCCACTTT
CDR3 protein: CASASGGSYNSPLHF
clone size: NA
J gene: TRBJ1-6
V gene: TRBV6-6
D gene: NA

CDR3 DNA: TGCAGCGTTGGTCTGAGGCTAGCGGGACCCTGGAATGAGCAGTTCTTC
CDR3 protein: CSVGLRLAGPWNEQFF
clone size: NA
J gene: TRBJ2-1
V gene: TRBV29-1
D gene: TRBD2

CDR3 DNA: TGTGCCAGCAGCGCTAGCGGGAAAAACGAGCAGTACTTC
CDR3 protein: CASSASGKNEQYF
clone size: NA
J gene: TRBJ2-7
V gene: TRBV9
D gene: TRBD2

CDR3 DNA: TGCAGCGTCGACCGGCGGACAGCACGTCCCCAGTACTTC
CDR3 protein: CSVDRRTARPQYF
clone size: NA
J gene: TRBJ2-5
V gene: TRBV29-1
D gene: NA

CDR3 DNA: TGCGCCAGCAGCTCCACTCCATATAGCAATCAGCCCCAGCATTTT
CDR3 protein: CASSSTPYSNQPQHF
clone size: NA
J gene: TRBJ1-5
V gene: TRBV5-1
D gene: NA

CDR3 DNA: TGTGCCAGCAGGGCCGGGACTAGCGGAGATACGCAGTATTTT
CDR3 protein: CASRAGTSGDTQYF
clone size: NA
J gene: TRBJ2-3
V gene: TRBV2
D gene: TRBD2

CDR3 DNA: TGTGCCAGCAGCCGTGAGTTAAGCTCCTACGAGCAGTACTTC
CDR3 protein: CASSRELSSYEQYF
clone size: NA
J gene: TRBJ2-7
V gene: TRBV5-8
D gene: NA

CDR3 DNA: TGCAGCGTTATGAGGCGGGTTCTGAACACTGAAGCTTTCTTT
CDR3 protein: CSVMRRVLNTEAFF
clone size: NA
J gene: TRBJ1-1
V gene: TRBV29-1
D gene: NA

CDR3 DNA: TGTGCCTGGAGTGTACTGGGTAGGGCAGGACAGGGTAGGGTTAACTATGGCTACACCTTC
CDR3 protein: CAWSVLGRAGQGRVNYGYTF
clone size: NA
J gene: TRBJ1-2
V gene: TRBV30
D gene: TRBD1

CDR3 DNA: TGTGCCAGCAGCGTACTTTTGGTAGCGCTAAACGATGAGCAGTTCTTC
CDR3 protein: CASSVLLVALNDEQFF
clone size: NA
J gene: TRBJ2-1
V gene: TRBV9
D gene: NA

CDR3 DNA: TGTGCCAGCCGTCGGTTGTCTATGGGGACAGGGACTTTGAACACTGAAGCTTTCTTT
CDR3 protein: CASRRLSMGTGTLNTEAFF
clone size: NA
J gene: TRBJ1-1
V gene: TRBV19
D gene: TRBD1

CDR3 DNA: TGTGCCAGCAGCCAGGGGGGTTTTTTTAACACTGAAGCTTTCTTT
CDR3 protein: CASSQGGFFNTEAFF
clone size: NA
J gene: TRBJ1-1
V gene: TRBV3-1/TRBV3-2
D gene: NA

CDR3 DNA: TGTGCCAGCACTAGCGGTCAGCCCCAGCATTTT
CDR3 protein: CASTSGQPQHF
clone size: NA
J gene: TRBJ1-5
V gene: TRBV6-5
D gene: NA

CDR3 DNA: TGTGCCAGCAGCCCCGGGACTAGCGGGAGTACCCAAGAGACCCAGTACTTC
CDR3 protein: CASSPGTSGSTQETQYF
clone size: NA
J gene: TRBJ2-5
V gene: TRBV5-8
D gene: TRBD2

CDR3 DNA: TGTGCCAGCAGCATATTGCCAGGAGCAGGGGAGAGGAATGAGCAGTTCTTC
CDR3 protein: CASSILPGAGERNEQFF
clone size: NA
J gene: TRBJ2-1
V gene: TRBV28
D gene: NA

CDR3 DNA: TGTGCCAGCAGCCGCCATACTCCGGCTAGCCCCGGAAACATTCAGTACTTC
CDR3 protein: CASSRHTPASPGNIQYF
clone size: NA
J gene: TRBJ2-4
V gene: TRBV14
D gene: NA

CDR3 DNA: TGTGCCAGTAGTATAATGGAGGGGCAGGGGGGTGCTGAAGCTTTCTTT
CDR3 protein: CASSIMEGQGGAEAFF
clone size: NA
J gene: TRBJ1-1
V gene: TRBV19
D gene: TRBD1

CDR3 DNA: TGCGCCAGCCGAGCCCCGGACAAGTTCGCTGAAGCTTTCTTT
CDR3 protein: CASRAPDKFAEAFF
clone size: NA
J gene: TRBJ1-1
V gene: TRBV10-1
D gene: NA

CDR3 DNA: TGTGCCAGCAGGTACGGGAGCTCGACAGATACGCAGTATTTT
CDR3 protein: CASRYGSSTDTQYF
clone size: NA
J gene: TRBJ2-3
V gene: TRBV7-8
D gene: NA

CDR3 DNA: TGTGCCACCAGTGAGTCCGGGACAGGAGGGAATACGCAGTATTTT
CDR3 protein: CATSESGTGGNTQYF
clone size: NA
J gene: TRBJ2-3
V gene: TRBV24-1
D gene: TRBD1

CDR3 DNA: TGTGCCAGCAATACGGGAGTAGGATATGGCTACACCTTC
CDR3 protein: CASNTGVGYGYTF
clone size: NA
J gene: TRBJ1-2
V gene: TRBV25-1
D gene: NA

CDR3 DNA: TGTGCCAGCAGCCCGGGACAGAAACAAGAGACCCAGTACTTC
CDR3 protein: CASSPGQKQETQYF
clone size: NA
J gene: TRBJ2-5
V gene: TRBV11-2
D gene: TRBD1

CDR3 DNA: TGTGCCACCAGCAGAGGGACAGGGAGCGAGCAGTACTTC
CDR3 protein: CATSRGTGSEQYF
clone size: NA
J gene: TRBJ2-7
V gene: TRBV15
D gene: TRBD1

CDR3 DNA: TGTGCCAGCACCGGCTTGGCAGGGCACAACGAGCAGTACTTC
CDR3 protein: CASTGLAGHNEQYF
clone size: NA
J gene: TRBJ2-7
V gene: TRBV27
D gene: NA

CDR3 DNA: TGTGCCAGCAGCACCAGGGCCGGGTGCTACGAGCAGTACTTC
CDR3 protein: CASSTRAGCYEQYF
clone size: NA
J gene: TRBJ2-7
V gene: TRBV21-1
D gene: NA

CDR3 DNA: TGTGCCAGCAGTGCCCTCTCCTACTCAGATACGCAGTATTTT
CDR3 protein: CASSALSYSDTQYF
clone size: NA
J gene: TRBJ2-3
V gene: TRBV6-4
D gene: NA

CDR3 DNA: TGTGCCAGTAGTAGCCAAACTAATCAGCCCCAGCATTTT
CDR3 protein: CASSSQTNQPQHF
clone size: few
J gene: TRBJ1-5
V gene: TRBV19
D gene: NA

CDR3 DNA: TGCGCCAGCAGCTTGGAAGGGGCACGCGTCACCGGGGAGCTGTTTTTT
CDR3 protein: CASSLEGARVTGELFF
clone size: NA
J gene: TRBJ2-2
V gene: TRBV5-1
D gene: NA

CDR3 DNA: TGTGCCAGCAGCCAAACGGTGAACACTGAAGCTTTCTTT
CDR3 protein: CASSQTVNTEAFF
clone size: NA
J gene: TRBJ1-1
V gene: TRBV3-1/TRBV3-2
D gene: NA

CDR3 DNA: TGTGCCAGCACAAGACAGGGCCTCTATGGCTACACCTTC
CDR3 protein: CASTRQGLYGYTF
clone size: NA
J gene: TRBJ1-2
V gene: TRBV12-3/TRBV12-4
D gene: TRBD1

CDR3 DNA: TGTGCCAGCAGCTTGATCAGGGGTTCTAGCACAGATACGCAGTATTTT
CDR3 protein: CASSLIRGSSTDTQYF
clone size: NA
J gene: TRBJ2-3
V gene: TRBV5-5
D gene: NA

CDR3 DNA: TGTGCTAGTGGCCTCGGACAGATTGATTCACCCCTCCACTTT
CDR3 protein: CASGLGQIDSPLHF
clone size: NA
J gene: TRBJ1-6
V gene: TRBV12-5
D gene: NA

CDR3 DNA: TGTGCCAGCTCACCGTCCGGGGGTGAGCAGTTCTTC
CDR3 protein: CASSPSGGEQFF
clone size: NA
J gene: TRBJ2-1
V gene: TRBV18
D gene: NA

CDR3 DNA: TGTGCCAGCAGCCACCGGGGTCTTGGCGGCTACGAGCAGTACTTC
CDR3 protein: CASSHRGLGGYEQYF
clone size: NA
J gene: TRBJ2-7
V gene: TRBV13
D gene: NA

CDR3 DNA: TGTGCCAGCACCGGGCCTAGCGGGAGGGGGCTGACCCAGTACTTC
CDR3 protein: CASTGPSGRGLTQYF
clone size: NA
J gene: TRBJ2-5
V gene: TRBV28
D gene: TRBD2

CDR3 DNA: TGTGCCTGGAGTTCCGAGGACAGGGGGTATAATTCACCCCTCCACTTT
CDR3 protein: CAWSSEDRGYNSPLHF
clone size: NA
J gene: TRBJ1-6
V gene: TRBV30
D gene: TRBD1

CDR3 DNA: TGTGCCAGCAGCCCTCAGCGCCTAAATCAGCCCCAGCATTTT
CDR3 protein: CASSPQRLNQPQHF
clone size: few
J gene: TRBJ1-5
V gene: TRBV3-1/TRBV3-2
D gene: NA

CDR3 DNA: TGTGCCAGCAATACAGGGGGTTCTTACTACGAGCAGTACTTC
CDR3 protein: CASNTGGSYYEQYF
clone size: NA
J gene: TRBJ2-7
V gene: TRBV27
D gene: TRBD1

CDR3 DNA: TGTGCCAGCAGCTTAGTGTCCGGGAGAGGTTCCTACGAGCAGTACTTC
CDR3 protein: CASSLVSGRGSYEQYF
clone size: few
J gene: TRBJ2-7
V gene: TRBV7-8
D gene: NA

CDR3 DNA: TGTGCCACCAGCAGAGACTTCCCTCCACAGGGGGCTGAAGCTTTCTTT
CDR3 protein: CATSRDFPPQGAEAFF
clone size: once
J gene: TRBJ1-1
V gene: TRBV15
D gene: TRBD1

CDR3 DNA: TGTGCCAGCAGCCAAGAAGGTACAGGGCGGAATCAGCCCCAGCATTTT
CDR3 protein: CASSQEGTGRNQPQHF
clone size: few
J gene: TRBJ1-5
V gene: TRBV4-2
D gene: NA

CDR3 DNA: TGTGCCAGCAGCTCCCGGACAGGGCGTGCTGGGGCCAACGTCCTGACTTTC
CDR3 protein: CASSSRTGRAGANVLTF
clone size: NA
J gene: TRBJ2-6
V gene: TRBV7-3
D gene: TRBD1

CDR3 DNA: TGCGCCAGCAGCTTGGGACAGAACCCCCAGGAGCAGTTCTTC
CDR3 protein: CASSLGQNPQEQFF
clone size: NA
J gene: TRBJ2-1
V gene: TRBV5-1
D gene: NA

CDR3 DNA: TGTGCTAGTGGTTTGGTCGCAGGGGGCGTCTACGAGCAGTACTTC
CDR3 protein: CASGLVAGGVYEQYF
clone size: NA
J gene: TRBJ2-7
V gene: TRBV12-5
D gene: TRBD1

CDR3 DNA: TGTGCCTGGACCCCCCTCGGGGCCGGGGAGCTGTTTTTT
CDR3 protein: CAWTPLGAGELFF
clone size: NA
J gene: TRBJ2-2
V gene: TRBV30
D gene: NA

CDR3 DNA: TGTGCCAGCAGTTTTGTGGGCCTGCCCCTCCACTTT
CDR3 protein: CASSFVGLPLHF
clone size: NA
J gene: TRBJ1-6
V gene: TRBV27
D gene: NA

CDR3 DNA: TGTGCCAGCAGTTTAGGGGGCCTCGAGCATTTT
CDR3 protein: CASSLGGLEHF
clone size: NA
J gene: TRBJ1-5
V gene: TRBV6-6
D gene: TRBD1

CDR3 DNA: TGTGCCAGCAGCCGAGATACAGGGGGTAGTGCACCCCTCCACTTT
CDR3 protein: CASSRDTGGSAPLHF
clone size: NA
J gene: TRBJ1-6
V gene: TRBV3-1/TRBV3-2
D gene: TRBD1

CDR3 DNA: TGTGCCAGCAGCGTAGGAACGGTGGATGGCTACACCTTC
CDR3 protein: CASSVGTVDGYTF
clone size: once
J gene: TRBJ1-2
V gene: TRBV9
D gene: NA

CDR3 DNA: TGTGCCACCAGTGCGAGGGCAGGGACGGGAGACTATGGCTACACCTTC
CDR3 protein: CATSARAGTGDYGYTF
clone size: NA
J gene: TRBJ1-2
V gene: TRBV24-1
D gene: NA